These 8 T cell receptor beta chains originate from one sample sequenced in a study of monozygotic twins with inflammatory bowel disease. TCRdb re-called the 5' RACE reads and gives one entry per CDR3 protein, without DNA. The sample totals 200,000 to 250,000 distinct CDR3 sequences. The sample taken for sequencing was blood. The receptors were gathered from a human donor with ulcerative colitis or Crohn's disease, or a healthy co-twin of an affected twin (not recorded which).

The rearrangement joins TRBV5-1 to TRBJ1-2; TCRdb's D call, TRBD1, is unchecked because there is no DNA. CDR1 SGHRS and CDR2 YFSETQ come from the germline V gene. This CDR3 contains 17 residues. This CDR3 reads CASSSGGQGAGNYGYTF.

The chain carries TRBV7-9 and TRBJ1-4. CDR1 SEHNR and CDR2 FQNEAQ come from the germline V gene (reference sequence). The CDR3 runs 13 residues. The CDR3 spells CASSRGTTWELFF.

CDR3 region: CSARPQRDDEQFF. This rearrangement joins TRBV20-1 to TRBJ2-1. CDR1 and CDR2 from the germline V gene are DFQATT and SNEGSKA (reference sequence). This CDR3 is 13 amino acids long.

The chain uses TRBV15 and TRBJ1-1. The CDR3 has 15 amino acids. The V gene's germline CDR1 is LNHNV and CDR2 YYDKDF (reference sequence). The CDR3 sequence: CATSRGGVMNTEAFF.

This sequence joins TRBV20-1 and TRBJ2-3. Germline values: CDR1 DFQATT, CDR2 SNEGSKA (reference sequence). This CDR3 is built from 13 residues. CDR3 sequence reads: CSARPTGRDTQYF.

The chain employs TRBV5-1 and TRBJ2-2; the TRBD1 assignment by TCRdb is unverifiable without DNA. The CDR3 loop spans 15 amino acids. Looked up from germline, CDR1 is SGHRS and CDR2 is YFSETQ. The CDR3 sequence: CASSRTGEGTGELFF.

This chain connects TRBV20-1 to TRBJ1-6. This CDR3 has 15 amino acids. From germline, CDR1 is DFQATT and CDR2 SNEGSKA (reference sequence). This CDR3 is CSAKDVAGGSSPLHF.

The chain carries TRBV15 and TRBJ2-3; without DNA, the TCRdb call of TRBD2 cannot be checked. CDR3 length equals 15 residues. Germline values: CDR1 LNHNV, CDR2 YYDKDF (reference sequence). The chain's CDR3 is CATIGQRGGIDTQYF.